This T cell receptor (beta chain) is drawn from a study of shared clonotypes between healthy human individuals. Whole-study context: CD4 naive and CD4 memory each took three plates per donor, while CD8 naive took two and CD8 memory one.

This clone came up a few times. Its antigen is not identified. In the original processing: ImmunoSEQ output lacked quality scores and full-length reads, limiting matched filtering. Sequenced by immunoSEQ multiplex PCR; TCRdb stores in-frame clones only, minus some. That table gives V, J and clone size, and the DNA gave D and trimming. The sample includes millions of clones, approximately 93% seen only once; the top ten take approximately 0.4%. Looked up from germline, CDR1 is SGHRS and CDR2 is YFSETQ. CDR3 length equals 15 residues. The V and J ends lost 1 base and 5 bases respectively, with 12 bases between them. Study-wide findings and caveats: Four donors held about 5% of naive CD4 clonotypes in common.

Sequencing was performed on naive CD4+ T cells from PBMCs. Subset given: CD45RA+ positively selected. The genes are TRBV5-1 and TRBJ2-2; TRBD2 is a possible D gene (7 bases). The origin of this receptor is a man aged 18 to 29 in good health. Some clones in this sample may be carry-over from other donors' samples. The DNA of the CDR3 is TGCGCCAGCAGCTTGTCCAGGGGAGGGACCGGGGAGCTGTTTTTT. This encodes CASSLSRGGTGELFF.